The 9 T cell receptor beta chains in this list originate from one sample, sequenced in a study of brain T cells in children with intractable seizures. Data came from immunoSEQ multiplex PCR; TCRdb stores just in-frame clones and leaves some out. Seen here are about 320,000 clones, over 90% observed once, and the top ten hold around 6%. Time point specified: blood from clinic visit 5 months post-surgery; TSC patient then seizure free. Sequenced here: peripheral blood, sampled less than 6 months after surgery. The receptors originated from a boy less than two years old with tuberous sclerosis and intractable seizures.

This clone showed up just a few times. The rearrangement links TRBV5-4 to TRBJ1-6; the match to TRBD1 covers 11 bases. CDR1 and CDR2 from the germline V gene are SGHNT and YYREEE (reference sequence). The CDR3 extends over 14 amino acids. V lost 6 bases to trimming and J lost 10 bases; unmatched junction nucleotides: 6. CDR3 sequence: CASTPGQGVSPLHF. The CDR3 DNA is TGTGCCAGCACCCCGGGACAGGGGGTATCACCCCTCCACTTT.

Worth noting for this clone: The sample carries other DNA sequences with the same CDR3. The chain joins TRBV6-5 to TRBJ1-5; D is uncertain. The V gene lost 3 bases and the J gene lost 1 base, with 7 bases spanning the gap. This CDR3 is built from 14 residues. CDR1 and CDR2 (germline): MNHEY, SVGAGI. The CDR3 region has the DNA TGTGCCAGCAGTTATACGGGCAGCAATCAGCCCCAGCATTTT. It specifies CASSYTGSNQPQHF.

V is TRBV6-1 and J is TRBJ2-2; D is possibly TRBD1 or TRBD2 (6 bases each). V lost 2 bases, J lost 3 bases, and 16 bases lay in between. CDR3 length equals 17 residues. Germline V gene lookup returns CDR1 MNHNS and CDR2 SASEGT. CDR3 residues: CASSEYRHREDTGELFF. The CDR3 DNA reads TGTGCCAGCAGTGAATATCGGCACAGGGAGGACACCGGGGAGCTGTTTTTT.

This clone turned up a few times. The chain is built from TRBV5-1 and TRBJ1-5; D gene uncertain. The CDR3 contains 13 residues. V lost 2 bases to trimming and J lost 0 bases, with 3 bases between them. CDR1 is SGHRS and CDR2 is YFSETQ in the germline V gene. The CDR3 coding sequence is TGCGCCAGCAGCTTTGGTAGCAATCAGCCCCAGCATTTT. Translated: CASSFGSNQPQHF.

This clone has only one observation. The junction and the germline gene differ at one end; a read error may be behind it. The chain carries TRBV7-7 and TRBJ2-3; D may be TRBD2 (6 bases). Germline CDR1 reads SSHAT; CDR2 reads FNYEAQ (reference sequence). CDR3 length: 15 amino acids. CDR3 region: CASSSGREGTDTQYF. CDR3 DNA sequence: TGTGCTAGCAGCTCAGGCAGGGAGGGCACAGATACGCAGTATTTT.

The genes are TRBV7-9 and TRBJ1-5, with D perhaps TRBD1 (6 bases). V was shortened by 4 bases and J by 0 bases, with 13 bases between the two germline ends. CDR3 length equals 16 residues. Looked up from germline, CDR1 is SEHNR and CDR2 is FQNEAQ (reference sequence). CDR3 sequence: CASSYTQGLSNQPQHF. The CDR3 DNA reads as TGTGCCAGCAGCTACACACAGGGTCTTAGCAATCAGCCCCAGCATTTT.

The chain has TRBV6-2 or TRBV6-3 and TRBJ2-7, with D perhaps matching TRBD1 (6 bases). The V gene lost 6 bases and the J gene lost 6 bases, with 21 bases spanning the gap. CDR3 length equals 15 residues. CDR1 is MNHEY, CDR2 SVGEGT, per germline. CDR3 protein: CASSLRATGSLEQYF. For the CDR3, the DNA is TGTGCCAGCAGCCTACGGGCCACAGGGTCCCTCGAGCAGTACTTC.

The chain uses TRBV19 and TRBJ1-5, with 12 bases matching TRBD1. Looked up from germline, CDR1 is LNHDA and CDR2 is SQIVND (reference sequence). V shed 6 bases and J 4 bases; nucleotides not matched to a gene: 13. The CDR3 extends over 18 amino acids. The CDR3 spells CASRNNWDRGQGNQPQHF. The CDR3 nucleotides are TGTGCCAGTAGGAATAACTGGGACAGGGGGCAAGGTAATCAGCCCCAGCATTTT.

J is TRBJ2-2 and V is TRBV7-9; tentative D call: TRBD1 (5 bases). This CDR3 region has 14 residues. CDR1 is SEHNR and CDR2 is FQNEAQ in the germline V gene (reference sequence). The V end was cut by 5 bases, the J end by 2 bases, with 9 bases between. This CDR3 is CASSPRVNTGELFF. The CDR3 bases are TGTGCCAGCAGCCCCAGGGTCAACACCGGGGAGCTGTTTTTT. The full variable domain, rest sourced from reference TRBV7-9 and TRBJ2-2, is DTGVSQNPRHKITKRGQNVTFRCDPISEHNRLYWYRQTLGQGPEFLTYFQNEAQLEKSRLLSDRFSAERPKGSFSTLEIQRTEQGDSAMYLCASSPRVNTGELFFGEGSRLTVL.